This T cell receptor beta chain was observed in a study of blood T cell repertoires in COVID-19. Looked up from germline, CDR1 is LNHDA and CDR2 is SQIVND (reference sequence). The length of the CDR3 is 15 residues. The V gene end was trimmed by 3 bases and the J gene end by 4 bases; junction bases not matched to a gene: 4. TCRdb's copy holds only in-frame clones and misses some; the assay was immunoSEQ multiplex PCR. The table lists approximately 190,000 clones, about four fifths of them singletons. The sequenced sample consisted of peripheral blood. The V gene is TRBV19, the J gene TRBJ2-2, with 8 nucleotides matching TRBD2. The clonotype originates from a man aged 55-75 years with acute or convalescent COVID-19. The chain's CDR3 is CASSMEREFTGELFF. CDR3 bases: TGTGCCAGTAGTATGGAGCGGGAGTTCACCGGGGAGCTGTTTTTT.